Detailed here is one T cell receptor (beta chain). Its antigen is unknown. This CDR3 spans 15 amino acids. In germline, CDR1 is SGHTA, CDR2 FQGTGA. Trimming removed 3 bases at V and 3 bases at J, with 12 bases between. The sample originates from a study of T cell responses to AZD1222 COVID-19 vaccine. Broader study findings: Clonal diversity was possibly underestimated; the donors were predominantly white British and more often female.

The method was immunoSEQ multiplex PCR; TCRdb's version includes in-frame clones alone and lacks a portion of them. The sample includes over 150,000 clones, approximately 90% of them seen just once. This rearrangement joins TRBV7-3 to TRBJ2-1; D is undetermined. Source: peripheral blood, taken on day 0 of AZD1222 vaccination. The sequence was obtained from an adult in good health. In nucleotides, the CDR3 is TGTGCCAGCAGCTTGACCCCTCAAAGCTACAATGAGCAGTTCTTC. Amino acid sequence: CASSLTPQSYNEQFF.